Below are 12 T cell receptor beta chains sequenced from a single sample in a study of blood T cell repertoires in COVID-19. Assay used: immunoSEQ multiplex PCR; TCRdb lists only in-frame clones, some missing. This repertoire shows 250,000 or so clones, about 90% found once; its top ten account for 6.2%. Sequenced: peripheral blood. These receptors originate from a man in his 60s with acute or convalescent COVID-19.

CDR3 sequence reads: CATSDLRTSGQETQYF. In nucleotides, the CDR3 is TGTGCCACCAGTGATTTGCGGACTAGCGGGCAAGAGACCCAGTACTTC. The chain carries TRBV24-1 and TRBJ2-5; 11 bases are a match to TRBD2. The CDR3 is 16 residues long. V lost 0 bases to trimming and J lost 2 bases; unmatched junction nucleotides: 1. Germline CDR1 is KGHDR and CDR2 is SFDVKD.

This clone was counted a single time. The chain has TRBV28 and TRBJ2-7, with 8 nucleotides matching TRBD1. Looked up from germline, CDR1 is MDHEN and CDR2 is SYDVKM. V lost 3 bases and J lost 6; bases outside the gene matches: 7. The CDR3 covers 14 residues. The CDR3 loop is CASSFVVRGREQYF. The CDR3 bases are TGTGCCAGCAGTTTTGTGGTCAGGGGGCGCGAGCAGTACTTC.

The genes are TRBV13 and TRBJ2-2; tentatively, D is TRBD2 (6 bases). With 7 bases removed from V and 6 bases from J, the gap between germline ends came to 15 bases. The CDR3 has 14 amino acids. Germline assignment: CDR1 PRHDT and CDR2 FYEKMQ (reference sequence). The CDR3 sequence is CASTRGERAGELFF. DNA for the CDR3: TGTGCCAGCACTCGCGGGGAGAGGGCCGGGGAGCTGTTTTTT.

This clone was detected only a few times. V and J are TRBV5-1 and TRBJ2-2; tentatively, D is TRBD1 (6 bases). V lost 0 bases and J lost 7, with 13 bases in between. The CDR3 has 15 residues. From germline, CDR1 is SGHRS and CDR2 YFSETQ. CDR3 bases: TGCGCCAGCAGCTTGGTACAGGGCGAGGGCGGGGAGCTGTTTTTT. Translation: CASSLVQGEGGELFF.

This clone was seen once. As DNA, the CDR3 is TGTGCCAGTAGCCCATCTAGCGGGAGCGGGTTTGAGCAGTTCTTC. As protein: CASSPSSGSGFEQFF. The J gene is TRBJ2-1, the V gene TRBV19; 10 bases are a match to TRBD2. From germline, CDR1 is LNHDA and CDR2 SQIVND (reference sequence). The CDR3 is made up of 15 amino acids. Trimming removed 6 bases from V and 9 bases from J; junction bases left unmatched: 11.

This clone was seen only a few times. Likely a read error: the CDR3 ends without its conserved phenylalanine or tryptophan. It is unclear where the CDR3 begins or ends on the DNA, so no DNA is shown, and the CDR3 is as TCRdb lists it. The chain's CDR3 is CASSLDQVGELVV. This chain uses TRBV11-3 with TRBJ2-2; the table's D gene call, TRBD2, was not cross checked with the DNA. The CDR3 is made up of 13 amino acids, end residues included. The V gene's germline CDR1 is SGHNT and CDR2 YENEEA.

The rearrangement links TRBV9 to TRBJ2-1; maybe TRBD2 (7 bases). V was clipped by 2 bases and J by 8 bases, with 14 bases between them. There are 14 residues in the CDR3. CDR1 is SGDLS and CDR2 is YYNGEE in the germline V gene. The CDR3 protein is CASSVDPGGHEQFF. As DNA, the CDR3 is TGTGCCAGCAGCGTTGACCCGGGGGGCCATGAGCAGTTCTTC.

This clone occurred a few times. V and J are TRBV29-1 and TRBJ2-1; D may be TRBD2 (6 bases). The germline CDR1 and CDR2 sequences are SQVTM and ANQGSEA. The CDR3 is 12 amino acids. V was clipped by 4 bases and J by 8 bases, with 12 bases between them. CDR3 DNA: TGCAGCGTTGGTAGCGGTTGGGATGAGCAGTTCTTC. This codes for CSVGSGWDEQFF.

The CDR3, as DNA: TGTGCCAGCAGCCAACGGCGGGAGGGCCGGAACACCGGGGAGCTGTTTTTT. Protein: CASSQRREGRNTGELFF. This chain joins TRBV4-2 and TRBJ2-2, with 9 positions matching TRBD2. After removal of 2 bases from V and 1 base from J, the junction contained 5 bases not matched to a gene. The CDR3 is made up of 17 amino acids. Germline loops: CDR1 LGHNA, CDR2 YNFKEQ.

The chain uses TRBV3-1 (or the pseudogene TRBV3-2) and TRBJ1-4; maybe TRBD1 (5 bases). From germline, CDR1 is LGHDT and CDR2 YNNKEL (reference sequence). The CDR3 spans 14 residues. The V end was cut by 4 bases, the J end by 7 bases, with 13 bases between. CDR3 protein: CASSPGYSAEKLFF. CDR3 in DNA: TGTGCCAGCAGCCCAGGGTATTCCGCTGAAAAACTGTTTTTT.

The gene calls are TRBV19 and TRBJ2-5; TRBD1 agrees at 9 bases. Germline V CDR1 and CDR2: LNHDA, SQIVND (reference sequence). With 4 bases clipped from V and 6 bases from J, the junction kept 9 bases outside the gene matches. The CDR3 consists of 15 residues. The CDR3 coding sequence is TGTGCCAGTAGTAGCGGGACAGGGTTTGGGCAGACCCAGTACTTC. Its translation: CASSSGTGFGQTQYF.

The chain carries TRBV6-2 or TRBV6-3 and TRBJ1-5; a possible D gene is TRBD1 (6 bases). CDR1 is MNHEY, CDR2 SVGEGT, per germline. Trimming pared 4 bases from V and 5 bases from J, leaving 9 bases between. The CDR3 runs 13 residues. The chain's CDR3 is CASSFNRDQPQHF. The CDR3 DNA follows: TGTGCCAGCAGTTTTAACAGGGATCAGCCCCAGCATTTT.